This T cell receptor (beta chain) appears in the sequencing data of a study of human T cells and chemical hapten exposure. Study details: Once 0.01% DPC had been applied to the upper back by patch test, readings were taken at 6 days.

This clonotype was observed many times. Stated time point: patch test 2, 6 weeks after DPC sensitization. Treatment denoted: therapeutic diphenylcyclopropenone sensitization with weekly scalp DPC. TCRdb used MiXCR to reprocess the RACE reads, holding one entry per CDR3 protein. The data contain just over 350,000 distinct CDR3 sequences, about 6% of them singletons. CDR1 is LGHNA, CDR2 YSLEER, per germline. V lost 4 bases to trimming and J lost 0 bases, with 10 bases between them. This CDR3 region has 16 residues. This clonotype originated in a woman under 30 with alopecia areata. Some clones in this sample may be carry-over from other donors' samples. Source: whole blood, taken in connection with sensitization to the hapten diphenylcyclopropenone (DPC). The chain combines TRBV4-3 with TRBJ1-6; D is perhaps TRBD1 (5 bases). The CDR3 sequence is CASSPGASSYNSPLHF. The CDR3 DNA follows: TGCGCCAGCAGCCCCGGGGCGAGCTCCTATAATTCACCCCTCCACTTT.